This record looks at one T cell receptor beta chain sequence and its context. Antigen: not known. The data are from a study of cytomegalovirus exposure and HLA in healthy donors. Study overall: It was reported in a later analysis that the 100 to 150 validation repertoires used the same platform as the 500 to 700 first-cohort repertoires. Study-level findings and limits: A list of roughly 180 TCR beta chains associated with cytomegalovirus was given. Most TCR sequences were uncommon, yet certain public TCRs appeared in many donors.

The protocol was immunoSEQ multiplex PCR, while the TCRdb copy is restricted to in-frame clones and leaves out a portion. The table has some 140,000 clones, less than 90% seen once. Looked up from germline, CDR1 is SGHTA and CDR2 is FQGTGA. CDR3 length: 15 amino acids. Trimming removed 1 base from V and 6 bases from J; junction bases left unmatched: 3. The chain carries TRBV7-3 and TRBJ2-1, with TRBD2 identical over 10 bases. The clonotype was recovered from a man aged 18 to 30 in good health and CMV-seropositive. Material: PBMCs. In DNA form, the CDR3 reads TGTGCCAGCAGCTTAAATTTAGCGGGAGGCAATGAGCAGTTCTTC. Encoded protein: CASSLNLAGGNEQFF. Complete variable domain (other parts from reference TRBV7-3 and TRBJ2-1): GAGVSQTPSNKVTEKGKYVELRCDPISGHTALYWYRQSLGQGPEFLIYFQGTGAADDSGLPNDRFFAVRPEGSVSTLKIQRTERGDSAVYLCASSLNLAGGNEQFFGPGTRLTVL.